The 29 T cell receptor beta chains reported below all come from one sample, sequenced in a study of T-cell memory formation after mild COVID-19. One entry per CDR3 protein results from TCRdb running MiXCR on the 5' RACE reads. The sample includes 170,000 or so distinct CDR3 sequences, 20% to 25% of them seen just once. Sequencing was done on a sample of PBMCs or a T cell subset sorted from them (not recorded which). These receptors were taken from an adult woman who had mild COVID-19 (a few samples of this study predate the infection). Cell type and time point are not known.

This clonotype has just a few counts. The J gene is TRBJ2-7, the V gene TRBV19, with TRBD2 matching 14 bases. V was clipped by 5 bases and J by 4 bases; unmatched bases: 4. CDR3 length: 15 residues. The germline CDR1 and CDR2 sequences are LNHDA and SQIVND (reference sequence). The CDR3 nucleotides read TGTGCCAGTAGTGCCGGGACTAGCGGGAGATACGAGCAGTACTTC. This encodes CASSAGTSGRYEQYF.

This chain uses TRBV2 with TRBJ2-7; D gene uncertain. The CDR3 is made up of 14 amino acids. The germline gives CDR1 SNHLY, CDR2 FYNNEI. V lost 7 bases to trimming and J lost 1 base, with 14 bases between them. CDR3 residues: CASNTQLGSYEQYF. DNA for the CDR3: TGTGCCAGCAATACCCAACTCGGGTCCTACGAGCAGTACTTC.

The chain has TRBV25-1 and TRBJ2-7; D remains ambiguous. This CDR3 has 11 amino acids. Germline V CDR1 and CDR2: MGHDK, SYGVNS. Trimming pared 3 bases from V and 3 bases from J, leaving 3 bases between. CDR3 bases: TGTGCCAGCAGTGATCACTACGAGCAGTACTTC. Residues: CASSDHYEQYF.

In its sample, this clonotype was seen a few times. The V call is TRBV5-1, the J call TRBJ2-7; 9 bases align to TRBD1. The CDR3 extends over 14 amino acids. Unmatched junction bases numbered 3, after V lost 0 bases and J lost 5 bases. Germline loops: CDR1 SGHRS, CDR2 YFSETQ. The CDR3 reads CASSLGQGGNEQYF. The CDR3 DNA reads as TGCGCCAGCAGCTTGGGACAGGGGGGCAACGAGCAGTACTTC.

This clonotype was counted a few times. The gene calls are TRBV15 and TRBJ2-7; the D is unclear. Germline values: CDR1 LNHNV, CDR2 YYDKDF (reference sequence). There are 14 residues in the CDR3. V dropped 1 base and J dropped 4 bases, with 11 bases sitting between them. As DNA, the CDR3 is TGTGCCACCAGCAGAGTTTCGGCCCATTACGAGCAGTACTTC. Its protein product is CATSRVSAHYEQYF.

This clonotype was detected a few times. V and J are TRBV20-1 and TRBJ2-1; D is unclear. CDR3 length equals 13 residues. Trimming left V 8 bases short and J 0 bases short, with 11 bases between. Germline V gene sequence: CDR1 DFQATT, CDR2 SNEGSKA (reference sequence). The CDR3 sequence is CSKTLGSYNEQFF. The DNA of the CDR3 is TGCAGTAAAACCCTGGGCTCCTACAATGAGCAGTTCTTC.

V usage is TRBV6-2 or TRBV6-3 and J usage is TRBJ1-1, with D unclear. Germline CDR1 and CDR2: MNHEY and SVGEGT. This CDR3 contains 14 residues. The V end lost 6 bases, the J end lost 10 bases, and 21 bases lay between the germline ends. CDR3 nucleotide sequence: TGTGCCAGCAGGAAGGGCCCCACCGGAGAAGGAGCTTTCTTT. Translated: CASRKGPTGEGAFF.

The chain carries TRBV4-2 and TRBJ1-2, with 7 bases lining up with TRBD1. Germline V gene sequence: CDR1 LGHNA, CDR2 YNFKEQ. Losses at the gene ends were 0 bases for V and 14 bases for J; bases not matched to a gene: 15. This CDR3 comprises 15 residues. CDR3 loop: CASSQDVRGLYMWTF. DNA for the CDR3: TGTGCCAGCAGCCAAGATGTGAGGGGGCTATATATGTGGACCTTC.

The chain carries TRBV5-6 and TRBJ2-7, with 12 bases fitting TRBD2. Trimming took 0 bases from V and 3 from J; bases not matched to a gene: 4. This CDR3 has 16 residues. Germline V gives CDR1 SGHDT, CDR2 YYEEEE. Here the CDR3 reads CASSLATGLAGYEQYF. DNA of the CDR3: TGTGCCAGCAGCTTGGCCACGGGACTAGCGGGCTACGAGCAGTACTTC.

CDR3 sequence reads: CASSDPGVAGYEQFF. CDR3 sequence (DNA): TGTGCCAGCAGCGACCCGGGAGTAGCGGGCTATGAGCAGTTCTTC. The gene calls are TRBV9 and TRBJ2-1; 7 bases agree with TRBD2. Germline V gene data show CDR1 as SGDLS and CDR2 as YYNGEE. There are 15 residues in the CDR3. The J segment lost 8 bases and the V segment lost 3 bases, leaving 11 bases of the junction unmatched.

CDR3 in amino acids: CASSYPAVCETQYF. CDR3 nucleotide sequence: TGTGCCAGCAGTTACCCAGCGGTGTGTGAGACCCAGTACTTC. The chain employs TRBV12-3 or TRBV12-4 and TRBJ2-5; perhaps TRBD2 as D (5 bases). The CDR3 consists of 14 residues. With 4 bases removed from V and 5 bases from J, the gap between germline ends came to 14 bases.

The chain carries TRBV15 and TRBJ2-1; a possible D gene is TRBD2 (6 bases). The CDR3 loop spans 15 amino acids. Trimming pared 0 bases from V and 7 bases from J, leaving 13 bases between. Germline assignment: CDR1 LNHNV and CDR2 YYDKDF (reference sequence). CDR3 amino acids: CATSRDRGISNEQFF. The CDR3 DNA is TGTGCCACCAGCAGAGATCGCGGGATCAGTAATGAGCAGTTCTTC.

This sequence joins TRBV5-1 and TRBJ2-1; D is uncertain. V was shortened by 2 bases and J by 5 bases, with 8 bases between the two germline ends. This CDR3 spans 13 amino acids. Germline lookup yields CDR1 SGHRS and CDR2 YFSETQ. The CDR3 bases are TGCGCCAGCAGCTTTCCAGAGAACAATGAGCAGTTCTTC. This gives the protein CASSFPENNEQFF. The full variable domain, rest sourced from reference TRBV5-1 and TRBJ2-1, is KAGVTQTPRYLIKTRGQQVTLSCSPISGHRSVSWYQQTPGQGLQFLFEYFSETQRNKGNFPGRFSGRQFSNSRSEMNVSTLELGDSALYLCASSFPENNEQFFGPGTRLTVL.

The chain employs TRBV6-1 and TRBJ2-3; D possibly matches TRBD1 or TRBD2 (6 bases each). Trimming left V 8 bases short and J 7 bases short, with 22 bases between. The CDR3 is made up of 15 amino acids. Germline V lookup: CDR1 MNHNS, CDR2 SASEGT. The CDR3 coding sequence is TGTGCCAGCTGGGGACCGGGGGCGCTTGTAAATACGCAGTATTTT. Translated, it gives CASWGPGALVNTQYF.

This clonotype was picked up a small number of times. This chain connects TRBV5-1 to TRBJ2-6, with D possibly being TRBD1 (7 bases). This CDR3 is 20 amino acids long. V was shortened by 0 bases and J by 0 bases, with 19 bases between the two germline ends. Germline V gene lookup returns CDR1 SGHRS and CDR2 YFSETQ. Here the CDR3 reads CASSLAVGGQMDSGANVLTF. DNA of the CDR3: TGCGCCAGCAGCTTGGCCGTCGGGGGACAGATGGACTCTGGGGCCAACGTCCTGACTTTC.

There are a few counts of this clonotype. The chain employs TRBV27 and TRBJ2-7; maybe TRBD1 (6 bases). The CDR3 is 19 amino acids. Deletions cut 6 bases from V and 3 bases from J, with 30 bases between. Germline V gene data show CDR1 as MNHEY and CDR2 as SMNVEV (reference sequence). In DNA, the CDR3 is TGTGCCAGCAGCTTTCCCGCCCCAGTCAACGGGACAAGGTTCTACGAGCAGTACTTC. Translating gives CASSFPAPVNGTRFYEQYF.

This rearrangement joins TRBV28 to TRBJ2-2; D unclear. The CDR3 is 15 residues long. V was pared by 4 bases and J by 1 base, with 10 bases between. Looked up from germline, CDR1 is MDHEN and CDR2 is SYDVKM. The CDR3 DNA reads TGTGCCAGCAGTTCCAGGATTATGAACACCGGGGAGCTGTTTTTT. Protein sequence: CASSSRIMNTGELFF.

The V and J genes are TRBV5-1 and TRBJ2-7; 7 bases match TRBD2. The CDR3 has 14 amino acids. Germline CDR1 SGHRS, CDR2 YFSETQ. Losses at the gene ends were 3 bases for V and 4 bases for J; bases not matched to a gene: 7. CDR3 in amino acids: CASSYRDYLYEQYF. In DNA form, the CDR3 reads TGCGCCAGCAGCTACCGGGACTACCTATACGAGCAGTACTTC. The whole variable domain, remainder taken from reference TRBV5-1 and TRBJ2-7, is KAGVTQTPRYLIKTRGQQVTLSCSPISGHRSVSWYQQTPGQGLQFLFEYFSETQRNKGNFPGRFSGRQFSNSRSEMNVSTLELGDSALYLCASSYRDYLYEQYFGPGTRLTVT.

A single count supports this clonotype. The rearrangement links TRBV2 to TRBJ2-7; unclear D gene. The ends were cut back, 6 bases at V and 3 bases at J, with 6 bases in the middle. This CDR3 contains 11 residues. Germline CDR1 is SNHLY and CDR2 is FYNNEI. This CDR3 is CASSGLYEQYF. The CDR3 DNA reads as TGTGCCAGCAGCGGCCTCTACGAGCAGTACTTC.

The chain links TRBV15 to TRBJ2-1; 9 nucleotides align to TRBD2. The germline V gene encodes CDR1 LNHNV and CDR2 YYDKDF (reference sequence). The CDR3 length is 16 residues. V shed 1 base, J shed 9 bases, and the junction held 10 bases outside the gene matches. DNA for the CDR3: TGTGCCACCAGCAGAGCGGCGGGAGGGCCGGGTGGTGAGCAGTTCTTC. Translation: CATSRAAGGPGGEQFF. The full variable domain, in which reference TRBV15 and TRBJ2-1 provide the parts outside the CDR3, is DAMVIQNPRYQVTQFGKPVTLSCSQTLNHNVMYWYQQKSSQAPKLLFHYYDKDFNNEADTPDNFQSRRPNTSFCFLDIRSPGLGDTAMYLCATSRAAGGPGGEQFFGPGTRLTVL.

There are many counts of this clonotype. This chain connects TRBV7-2 to TRBJ2-3; TRBD2 might be the D (6 bases). Germline V gives CDR1 SGHTA, CDR2 FQGNSA. CDR3 length equals 13 residues. Trimming stripped 3 bases from V and 2 bases from J, with 6 bases between. The chain's CDR3 is CASSLDYTDTQYF. The CDR3, as DNA: TGTGCCAGCAGCTTGGACTACACAGATACGCAGTATTTT.

There are a few counts of this clonotype. V usage is TRBV9 and J usage is TRBJ2-1, with a weak D call TRBD2 (6 bases). The germline V gene encodes CDR1 SGDLS and CDR2 YYNGEE. The CDR3 consists of 14 residues. Trimming took 1 base from V and 2 from J, leaving 7 bases between them. The CDR3 spells CASSVTGAYNEQFF. DNA of the CDR3: TGTGCCAGCAGCGTAACGGGAGCCTACAATGAGCAGTTCTTC.

This chain's CDR3 is CASSLSLVSRENTEAFF. In nucleotides, the CDR3 is TGTGCCAGCAGTTTGAGTTTGGTATCCAGGGAGAACACTGAAGCTTTCTTT. This rearrangement joins TRBV12-3 or TRBV12-4 to TRBJ1-1; D perhaps matches TRBD1 (5 bases). The CDR3 spans 17 residues. Trimming took 3 bases from V and 1 from J, leaving 18 bases between them.

V is TRBV25-1 and J is TRBJ2-2; D gene unclear. V was clipped by 0 bases and J by 4 bases, with 9 bases between them. Germline CDR1 MGHDK, CDR2 SYGVNS. The CDR3 totals 15 residues. CDR3 loop: CASSEYGLGTGELFF. In DNA, the CDR3 is TGTGCCAGCAGTGAATACGGGTTGGGCACCGGGGAGCTGTTTTTT.

This clonotype was counted at least ten times. The V call is TRBV7-9, the J call TRBJ2-1; 8 bases are a match to TRBD1. The J segment lost 4 bases and the V segment lost 10 bases, leaving 3 bases of the junction unmatched. CDR1 and CDR2 (germline): SEHNR, FQNEAQ (reference sequence). The CDR3 is 12 residues long. CDR3 region: CATRTGYNEQFF. The CDR3 DNA reads as TGTGCCACCCGGACAGGGTACAATGAGCAGTTCTTC.

The rearrangement uses TRBV5-6 and TRBJ2-7, with 7 bases that match TRBD1. V was clipped by 4 bases and J by 3 bases; unmatched bases: 7. This CDR3 has 14 amino acids. CDR1 and CDR2 (germline): SGHDT, YYEEEE. DNA for the CDR3: TGTGCCAGCAGCGGATGGGACAGATTCTACGAGCAGTACTTC. This gives the protein CASSGWDRFYEQYF.

CDR3 DNA sequence: TGTGCCAGCAGCCCCGGGTCGATCCGGTTTACAACTAATGAAAAACTGTTTTTT. It is translated as CASSPGSIRFTTNEKLFF. The chain links TRBV3-1 to TRBJ1-4; D is uncertain. CDR1 and CDR2 from the germline V gene are LGHDT and YNNKEL (reference sequence). Trimming shortened V by 4 bases and J by 0 bases, and 18 bases separated the two germline ends. CDR3 length equals 18 residues.

This clonotype showed up just a few times. The rearrangement links TRBV14 to TRBJ2-1, with D unresolved. Germline CDR1 is SGHDN and CDR2 is FVKESK. This CDR3 has 14 residues. Trimming took off 0 bases at V and 6 bases at J, with 9 bases between the two ends. The CDR3 spells CASSQDSGRNEQFF. CDR3 DNA: TGTGCCAGCAGCCAAGATTCGGGCCGCAATGAGCAGTTCTTC.

This chain links TRBV12-5 with TRBJ1-1, with D possibly being TRBD1 (5 bases). Trimming pared 5 bases from V and 4 bases from J, leaving 11 bases between. From germline, CDR1 is LGHNT and CDR2 FRNRAP. The CDR3 totals 13 residues. CDR3 sequence (DNA): TGTGCTAGTGGTGGAACGAGGGGCACTGAAGCTTTCTTT. This sequence encodes CASGGTRGTEAFF.